This T cell receptor beta chain originates from a study of regulatory T cells in long-lasting Graves disease (dated by TCRdb to 2020 to 2022). General notes on the study: Newly diagnosed Graves' disease patients had taken antithyroid drugs for less than 3 months. Peripheral blood TCR sequencing and RNA sequencing compared persistent Graves' disease patients with newly diagnosed Graves' disease patients. The study was conducted in China and was registered as a clinical trial. TCR sequencing covered around 13 persistent and 20 newly diagnosed Graves' disease patients, around 33 samples in total. Overall study outcomes, separate from this receptor: The authors acknowledged the small sample size as a limitation that may reduce accuracy. Peripheral blood alone was examined, since thyroid tissue, which constituted the primary lesion, could not be accessed. Persistent Graves' disease patients showed lower TCR Shannon entropy and fewer highly expanded clones than newly diagnosed patients, suggesting clonal expansion. A larger number of public clonotypes was shared among persistent patients (around 2,700) than among newly diagnosed patients (around 880). Preferential use of TRBV28, TRBJ1-2 and TRBJ2-5 was observed in persistent disease, whereas TRBV20-1 and TRBJ2-1 were favored in newly diagnosed disease. Only the TCR beta chain was sequenced and analyzed.

The time point label, as the study defines it: newly diagnosed GD, antithyroid drugs for less than 3 months. For both TCR sequencing and RNA sequencing, RNA was extracted from PBMCs using TRIzol. The diagnosis of Graves' disease followed American Thyroid Association guidelines. Recruitment of patients was carried out at an endocrinology department in Xi'an, China. Each patient gave approximately 9.7 milliliters of peripheral blood, collected in an EDTA anticoagulant tube. Ficoll Paque Plus density gradient separation was used to isolate PBMCs, and no further T cell sorting was done. An Agilent 2100 Bioanalyzer and agarose gel were used to check RNA quality, while a NanoDrop 2000 measured RNA concentration. To prepare the library, multiplex PCR was applied. For sequencing, an Illumina HiSeq 4000 was employed. To build TCR beta libraries, CDR3 regions were amplified by Arm-PCR using iRepertoire HTBI primers. Before sequencing, the PCR products underwent gel purification. The paper's data handling went like this. Across samples, approximately 68 TRBV and approximately 15 TRBJ segments were identified and used for gene usage analysis of CDR3 amino acid clonotypes. COPE and FqMerger were used to merge the filtered high-quality paired reads into contigs. BLAST was used to align contigs to IMGT TRBV, TRBD and TRBJ reference genes, with CDR3 defined following IMGT. Highly expanded clones were defined as clonotypes with a frequency above 0.1%. Repertoire diversity was measured by Shannon entropy, and V-J evenness by the Gini coefficient. Public clonotypes were defined as clonotypes shared by more than one individual. TCRdb cleaned the public reads at Q25 with fastp, built clones with MiXCR and kept in-frame beta chains. Each CDR3 protein appears once, grouped with its most common genes and DNA. TCRdb, not the authors, supplied the V and J calls. The sample table records some 410,000 distinct CDR3 sequences; around 15% of these occur just once. The ten largest account for over 8.5% of the sample.

V is trimmed back by 1 base and J by 4 bases, and the junction contains 6 bases that no gene match accounts for. Via the germline V gene, CDR1 is SGHAT and CDR2 FQNNGV. The CDR3 spans 15 residues, from the cysteine through the phenylalanine. The retained sequence is limited to the CDR3, 45 bases, with the frame set at the first base. This clonotype was observed many times. There is no known antigen for this receptor. The record has no base qualities; no much larger clone is one base away. These data are also associated with another study on T cells in Graves' hyperthyroidism and ophthalmopathy. Per the second study: A patient counted as having stable Graves' hyperthyroidism if no progression to ophthalmopathy occurred over 18 months of follow-up. Hyperthyroidism patients were newly diagnosed, with disease duration under 2 months, and aged 18 to 65 years. Any patient with an uncontrolled infection, another autoimmune disease, pregnancy or lactation was excluded. Diagnoses relied on clinical symptoms, serum thyroxine and TRAb, thyroid ultrasound and orbital computed tomography. A first-round RT-PCR of the TCR CDR3 used the HTBI primer set with the Qiagen OneStep RT-PCR kit. Most expanded thyroid clonotypes (frequency above 0.001) were also found in blood, which suggests that blood repertoires may mirror thyroid immune responses. In cross-validation, a model built on a 13 V-J signature told ophthalmopathy apart from stable hyperthyroidism with about 90% sensitivity and roughly 81% specificity, and in testing the same model reached 80%/75%. In validation, the model predicted progression to ophthalmopathy a median of about 6 months before onset, with approximately 71% sensitivity and roughly 79% specificity. To identify distinguishing TCR V-J signatures, a discovery cohort of 100 patients was used, comprising 40 to 45 with Graves' ophthalmopathy and around 57 with stable Graves' hyperthyroidism. An independent validation cohort of under 20 hyperthyroidism patients and approximately 17 patients who later progressed to ophthalmopathy tested prospective prediction of ophthalmopathy. The approximately 95 discovery patients were divided at random into training and test sets in a 7:3 ratio. In addition, the study compared T-cell repertoires in thyroid tissue and in blood from six Graves' hyperthyroidism patients. Following sampling, methimazole starting at 30 mg daily was given to hyperthyroidism patients, and high-dose intravenous methylprednisolone was given to ophthalmopathy patients. The libraries were constructed in a second round of multiplex PCR and then size-selected and purified. Paired-end sequencing of the libraries was performed with 100 bp reads on an Illumina HiSeq2000. Raw data were processed with SOAPnuke, discarding reads with adapters, uncalled bases, mean Phred below 15, or no exact constant-primer or identifier match. High-quality paired reads were merged with COPE v1.2.5, and unique nucleotide sequences were defined as clonotypes. MiTCR v1.1 was used to align the clonotypes against IMGT TRBV, TRBD and TRBJ reference segments. The analysis was restricted to V-J combinations with a frequency above 0.0001, which together covered roughly 99% of the repertoires. A TCS score was defined as the ratio of F50 (clonal expansion) to E x V (chaos), with BLOSUM62-based TCRdist applied between CDR3 peptides within each V-J. Welch's t-statistics and random forest reduced 514 V-J features to roughly 13, which were used in a naive Bayes classifier (R e1071). Sample size was not statistically predetermined, and blinding of investigators to group allocation was not performed. The paper describes TCR Vbeta CDR3 sequencing of 120 to 150 peripheral blood samples, made up of 43 ophthalmopathy patients, 70 to 75 hyperthyroidism patients and 17 progressor patients.

This clonotype was obtained from a woman aged 30 to 39 with Graves disease. Donor details come from another sample of the same person, matched by shared clones. The sequence joins TRBV11-2 to TRBJ1-2, and 7 junctional nucleotides match TRBD1. The sequenced sample was peripheral blood mononuclear cells (PBMCs), obtained at new diagnosis, from a patient treated with antithyroid drugs. CDR3 sequence: CASSLVSGGAYGYTF. The nucleotide sequence reads TGTGCCAGCAGCTTAGTTTCAGGGGGTGCCTATGGCTACACCTTC.